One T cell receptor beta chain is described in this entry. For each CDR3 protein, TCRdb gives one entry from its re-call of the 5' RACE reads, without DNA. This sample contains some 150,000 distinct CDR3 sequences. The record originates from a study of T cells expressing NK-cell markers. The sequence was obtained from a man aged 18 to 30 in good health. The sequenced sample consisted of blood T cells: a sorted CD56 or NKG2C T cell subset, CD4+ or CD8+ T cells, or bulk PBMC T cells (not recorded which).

The CDR3 sequence is CSARDIERNTGELFF. V gene TRBV20-1 combines with J gene TRBJ2-2. The germline V gene has CDR1 DFQATT and CDR2 SNEGSKA (reference sequence). This CDR3 is 15 amino acids long.